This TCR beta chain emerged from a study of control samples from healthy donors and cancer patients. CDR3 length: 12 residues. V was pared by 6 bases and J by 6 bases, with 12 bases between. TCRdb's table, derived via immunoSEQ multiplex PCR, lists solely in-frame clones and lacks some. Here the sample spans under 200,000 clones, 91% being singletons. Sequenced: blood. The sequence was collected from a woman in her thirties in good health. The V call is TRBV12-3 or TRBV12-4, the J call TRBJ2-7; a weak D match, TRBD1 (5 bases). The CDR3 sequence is CASSQDSPEQYF. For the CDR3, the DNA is TGTGCCAGCAGCCAAGACAGCCCCGAGCAGTACTTC.